These 13 T cell receptor beta chains share one sample of origin, sequenced in a study of neurological immune-mediated disorders (dated by TCRdb to the late 2010s). Receptor libraries were prepared by 5' RACE. TCRdb names Illumina HiSeq 2500 as the instrument used. TCRdb's own reprocessing of the public reads used fastp at Q25 and MiXCR and kept productive beta chains. Each record represents a unique CDR3 protein, reported with the most common genes and DNA among its rows. This sample gives about 55,000 distinct CDR3 sequences in total; 3% to 4.5% of them show up just once. Roughly 1.9% of the sample goes to the ten largest clones. Sequenced: CD4+ T cells from blood. The receptors here all came from a woman aged 40 to 49 with multiple sclerosis.

This clonotype was observed at least ten times. The chain employs TRBV6-6 and TRBJ1-1; perhaps TRBD1 as D (5 bases). The CDR3 covers 13 residues. Germline values: CDR1 MNHNY, CDR2 SVGAGI (reference sequence). V lost 4 bases and J lost 5, with 11 bases in between. CDR3 sequence reads: CASSSGGGTEAFF. CDR3 coding DNA: TGTGCCAGCAGTTCCGGGGGAGGGACTGAAGCTTTCTTT.

This clonotype occurred many times. V is TRBV20-1 and J is TRBJ1-5; D is uncertain. The V and J ends lost 6 bases and 6 bases respectively, with 27 bases between them. Per the germline V gene, CDR1 is DFQATT and CDR2 is SNEGSKA (reference sequence). The CDR3 consists of 17 residues. CDR3 in amino acids: CSAMRGFGVGSPQPQHF. The CDR3 DNA sequence: TGCAGTGCCATGCGGGGTTTCGGAGTTGGGTCTCCTCAGCCCCAGCATTTT.

This clonotype was seen repeatedly, ten times or more. The V gene is TRBV7-8, the J gene TRBJ2-1; 8 bases line up with TRBD2. V trimming: 1 base; J trimming: 2 bases; junction bases outside the gene matches: 10. The CDR3 extends over 18 amino acids. Per germline, CDR1 SGHVS and CDR2 FQNEAQ. CDR3 DNA: TGTGCCAGCAGCTTAGGACCTCGGGGGGGGGGCCCCTACAATGAGCAGTTCTTC. This encodes CASSLGPRGGGPYNEQFF.

This clonotype was counted at least ten times. This chain connects TRBV2 to TRBJ1-5; unclear D gene. Germline V lookup: CDR1 SNHLY, CDR2 FYNNEI. V was shortened by 5 bases and J by 1 base, with 3 bases between the two germline ends. This CDR3 spans 12 amino acids. DNA of the CDR3: TGTGCCAGCAGTCCCAGCAATCAGCCCCAGCATTTT. Translating gives CASSPSNQPQHF.

This clonotype was recorded many times. The gene calls are TRBV5-1 and TRBJ2-7, with 8 bases fitting TRBD1. This CDR3 is 14 amino acids long. V was clipped by 4 bases and J by 2 bases; unmatched bases: 5. Germline V gives CDR1 SGHRS, CDR2 YFSETQ. CDR3: CASSRDRTPYEQYF. DNA for the CDR3: TGCGCCAGCAGCCGGGACAGGACCCCCTACGAGCAGTACTTC. Looking up the rest from reference TRBV5-1 and TRBJ2-7 gives the full variable domain: KAGVTQTPRYLIKTRGQQVTLSCSPISGHRSVSWYQQTPGQGLQFLFEYFSETQRNKGNFPGRFSGRQFSNSRSEMNVSTLELGDSALYLCASSRDRTPYEQYFGPGTRLTVT.

This clonotype was counted many times. V and J are TRBV5-1 and TRBJ1-3; D is unclear. The CDR3 has 14 residues. V dropped 0 bases and J dropped 2 bases, with 6 bases sitting between them. From germline, CDR1 is SGHRS and CDR2 YFSETQ. Written as DNA, the CDR3 is TGCGCCAGCAGCTTGGATACAGCTGGAAACACCATATATTTT. Protein sequence: CASSLDTAGNTIYF.

This clonotype showed up many times. This rearrangement joins TRBV12-3 or TRBV12-4 to TRBJ1-2; the D gene is possibly TRBD1 (5 bases). Trimming cost V 6 bases and J 6 bases, with 11 bases left between them. The CDR3 runs to 12 residues. Written as DNA, the CDR3 is TGTGCCAGCAGCCGGAGGGGACATGGCTACACCTTC. It is translated as CASSRRGHGYTF.

This clonotype occurred many times. The J gene is TRBJ2-5, the V gene TRBV5-1, with no clear D. V lost 1 base and J 0 bases, leaving 13 bases between the germline ends. In germline, CDR1 is SGHRS, CDR2 YFSETQ. The CDR3 runs 16 residues. Written as DNA, the CDR3 is TGCGCCAGCAGCTTGATGCCCCGGGCCCACCAAGAGACCCAGTACTTC. Protein product: CASSLMPRAHQETQYF.

This clonotype came up many times. The CDR3 loop reads CSVDGRGFDTQYF. CDR3 sequence (DNA): TGCAGCGTTGACGGTCGGGGGTTCGATACGCAGTATTTT. The chain couples TRBV29-1 to TRBJ2-3, with TRBD2 as a possible D gene (6 bases). Trimming shortened V by 3 bases and J by 6 bases, and 13 bases separated the two germline ends. This CDR3 has 13 residues. The V gene's germline CDR1 is SQVTM and CDR2 ANQGSEA.

The sample holds many counts of this clonotype. The rearrangement joins TRBV5-1 to TRBJ2-1; D might be TRBD2 (5 bases). Germline V gives CDR1 SGHRS, CDR2 YFSETQ. V lost 0 bases, J lost 0 bases, and 7 bases lay in between. CDR3 length: 15 residues. This CDR3 reads CASSLVGSSYNEQFF. CDR3 nucleotide sequence: TGCGCCAGCAGCTTGGTGGGGAGCTCCTACAATGAGCAGTTCTTC.

This clonotype was counted at least ten times. V gene TRBV3-1 combines with J gene TRBJ1-5; 9 bases fit TRBD1. The CDR3 sequence is 17 residues long. Germline values: CDR1 LGHDT, CDR2 YNNKEL (reference sequence). J was trimmed by 0 bases and V by 1 base; bases with no gene match: 4. The DNA for the CDR3 is TGTGCCAGCAGCCAAGGTACAGGGGGCTTTAGCAATCAGCCCCAGCATTTT. Residues: CASSQGTGGFSNQPQHF.

Many counts were recorded for this clonotype. J is TRBJ1-3 and V is TRBV4-1; TRBD1 agrees at 7 bases. V trimming: 1 base; J trimming: 3 bases; junction bases outside the gene matches: 9. The CDR3 is made up of 17 amino acids. The germline V gene encodes CDR1 MGHRA and CDR2 YSYEKL. The CDR3 reads CASSQGPTRGNGNTIYF. The CDR3 coding sequence is TGCGCCAGCAGCCAAGGCCCCACCAGGGGGAATGGAAACACCATATATTTT.

In its sample, this clonotype was seen many times. The rearrangement joins TRBV5-5 to TRBJ1-1; D remains ambiguous. The CDR3 length is 15 residues. With 2 bases removed from V and 5 bases from J, the gap between germline ends came to 16 bases. Germline lookup yields CDR1 SGHKS and CDR2 YYEKEE (reference sequence). CDR3 residues: CASSFNPRRETEAFF. CDR3 nucleotide sequence: TGTGCCAGCAGCTTTAATCCCAGGAGGGAGACTGAAGCTTTCTTT. Full variable domain (rest looked up from reference TRBV5-5 and TRBJ1-1): DAGVTQSPTHLIKTRGQQVTLRCSPISGHKSVSWYQQVLGQGPQFIFQYYEKEERGRGNFPDRFSARQFPNYSSELNVNALLLGDSALYLCASSFNPRRETEAFFGQGTRLTVV.